Below, 7 T cell receptor beta chains from the same sample are listed, as sequenced in a study of neurological immune-mediated disorders. TCRdb reprocessed the 5' RACE reads with MiXCR, giving one entry per CDR3 protein. The top ten clones hold more than 5% of a sample with tens of thousands of distinct CDR3 sequences, around 3.5% of them seen once. Sequenced: PBMCs. All receptors derive from a middle-aged man with multiple sclerosis.

There are many counts of this clonotype. The junction departs from germline at one end; a sequencing error may be responsible. The chain couples TRBV5-5 to TRBJ1-6, with TRBD1 matching over 9 bases. Germline CDR1 SGHKS, CDR2 YYEKEE (reference sequence). The length of the CDR3 is 16 residues. The CDR3: CASSLGQGPSNSPLNF. CDR3 DNA sequence: TGTGCCAGCAGCCTGGGACAGGGACCGTCCAATTCACCCCTCAACTTT. Drawing the rest from reference TRBV5-5 and TRBJ1-6, the complete variable domain is DAGVTQSPTHLIKTRGQQVTLRCSPISGHKSVSWYQQVLGQGPQFIFQYYEKEERGRGNFPDRFSARQFPNYSSELNVNALLLGDSALYLCASSLGQGPSNSPLNFGNGTRLTVT.

This clonotype was counted many times. The rearrangement links TRBV5-1 to TRBJ2-3, with 12 bases fitting TRBD2. The CDR3 loop spans 15 amino acids. With V trimmed by 4 bases and J by 4 bases, 4 bases remained unmatched. Looked up from germline, CDR1 is SGHRS and CDR2 is YFSETQ. The DNA of the CDR3 is TGCGCCAGCAGCGCCTGGACTAGCGGGGCAGATACGCAGTATTTT. As protein: CASSAWTSGADTQYF.

Ten or more counts support this clonotype. This sequence joins TRBV5-1 and TRBJ2-2; D possibly uses TRBD1 or TRBD2 (5 bases each). CDR3 length: 13 residues. V was trimmed by 3 bases and J by 6 bases, leaving 9 bases between them. The germline gives CDR1 SGHRS, CDR2 YFSETQ. The CDR3 spells CASSWDAPGELFF. CDR3 in DNA: TGCGCCAGCAGCTGGGACGCCCCCGGGGAGCTGTTTTTT.

This clonotype has more than one count but fewer than ten. A junction boundary mismatches the germline segment, possibly from a read error. J is TRBJ2-2 and V is TRBV7-7; D may be TRBD2 (5 bases). The length of the CDR3 is 13 residues. Germline assignment: CDR1 SSHAT and CDR2 FNYEAQ (reference sequence). The CDR3 DNA reads as TGTGCTAGCAGCTTCATCGGGGTGGGGGAGCTGTTTTTT. It translates to CASSFIGVGELFF.

This clonotype was seen many times. The rearrangement joins TRBV3-1 to TRBJ1-5, with D unresolved. The CDR3 covers 14 residues. Trimming pared 0 bases from V and 2 bases from J, leaving 5 bases between. Per germline, CDR1 LGHDT and CDR2 YNNKEL (reference sequence). CDR3 protein: CASSQDWRNQPQHF. DNA for the CDR3: TGTGCCAGCAGCCAAGATTGGCGCAATCAGCCCCAGCATTTT. The variable domain in full, with the rest retrieved from reference TRBV3-1 and TRBJ1-5, is DTAVSQTPKYLVTQMGNDKSIKCEQNLGHDTMYWYKQDSKKFLKIMFSYNNKELIINETVPNRFSPKSPDKAHLNLHINSLELGDSAVYFCASSQDWRNQPQHFGDGTRLSIL.

This clonotype was seen ten or more times. One end of the junction is discordant with germline, which a read error may explain. V and J are TRBV9 and TRBJ1-5; D might be TRBD1 (5 bases). The CDR3 runs to 15 residues. Germline CDR1 is SGDLS and CDR2 is YYNGEE. The CDR3 nucleotides are TGTGCCAGCAGTGGAAGCGGGGCAACTAATCAGCCCCAGAATTTT. Protein product: CASSGSGATNQPQNF.

This clonotype was observed at least ten times. The chain is built from TRBV5-1 and TRBJ2-1; D unclear. The CDR3 runs to 12 residues. Trimming took 4 bases from V and 8 from J, leaving 10 bases between them. CDR1 is SGHRS, CDR2 YFSETQ, per germline. This CDR3 reads CASSPPADEQFF. For the CDR3, the DNA is TGCGCCAGCAGCCCTCCTGCGGATGAGCAGTTCTTC.